This is a list of T cell receptor beta chains from one sample in a study of blood T cells in healthy people across ages. TCRdb independently ran MiXCR on the 5' RACE reads; one entry per CDR3 protein. The data show fewer than 1.5 million distinct CDR3 sequences, about 43% seen once. Sequencing was carried out using blood. The source of these receptors is a young woman in good health. Both conserved end residues are part of each CDR3. D genes are given only for firm matches. Size values are once, few and many counts, or a class for expanded clones, and some rows have none.

>TRBJ2-1|TRBV28|-|few
CASSLQGSEQFF
TGTGCCAGCAGCCTTCAAGGCAGTGAGCAGTTCTTC
>TRBJ2-7|TRBV5-1|TRBD2|few
CASSSLARDYEQYF
TGCGCCAGCAGCTCACTAGCGAGGGACTACGAGCAGTACTTC
>TRBJ2-1|TRBV20-1|TRBD2|-
CSAGLAGEGNEQFF
TGCAGTGCTGGACTAGCGGGGGAAGGCAATGAGCAGTTCTTC
>TRBJ2-7|TRBV3-1|TRBD2|few
CASSPSGSAREQYF
TGTGCCAGCAGCCCTAGCGGGAGCGCTCGGGAGCAGTACTTC
>TRBJ1-5|TRBV27|-|-
CASSSYRDTLFNQPQHF
TGTGCCAGCAGTTCCTATCGGGACACCCTCTTCAATCAGCCCCAGCATTTT
>TRBJ2-7|TRBV2|TRBD2|-
CASRGTSVTSYEQYF
TGTGCCAGCAGGGGGACTAGCGTGACCTCCTACGAGCAGTACTTC
>TRBJ2-1|TRBV4-1|TRBD2|-
CASSQGLLPGLQYNEQFF
TGCGCCAGCAGCCAAGGTCTCCTTCCGGGACTACAATACAATGAGCAGTTCTTC
>TRBJ1-5|TRBV20-1|TRBD1|once
CSARATGTVNQPQHF
TGCAGTGCTAGGGCTACCGGGACAGTCAATCAGCCCCAGCATTTT
>TRBJ2-3|TRBV5-1|-|-
CASGDGLAPSTDTQYF
TGCGCCAGCGGGGACGGCCTGGCTCCTAGCACAGATACGCAGTATTTT
>TRBJ2-6|TRBV2|-|many
CASSEQGSGANVLTF
TGTGCCAGCAGTGAACAGGGATCTGGGGCCAACGTCCTGACTTTC
>TRBJ2-1|TRBV6-1|TRBD2|-
CASRPLRDTGTSGYNEQFF
TGTGCCAGCAGGCCATTACGAGATACCGGGACTAGCGGATACAATGAGCAGTTCTTC
>TRBJ2-3|TRBV5-4|-|-
CASSPQAGSTDTQYF
TGTGCCAGCAGCCCCCAGGCTGGAAGCACAGATACGCAGTATTTT
>TRBJ1-2|TRBV5-1|-|-
CASSPRQGGLYGYTF
TGCGCCAGCAGCCCCCGGCAGGGCGGACTCTATGGCTACACCTTC
>TRBJ1-2|TRBV2|-|few
CASTRTGYTF
TGTGCCAGCACTAGGACCGGCTACACCTTC
>TRBJ2-3|TRBV20-1|-|-
CSARGWDTPSTDTQYF
TGCAGTGCTAGAGGATGGGACACTCCTAGCACAGATACGCAGTATTTT
>TRBJ2-7|TRBV6-6|-|-
CASSYGPAGHNEQYF
TGTGCCAGCAGTTACGGACCGGCGGGTCACAATGAGCAGTACTTC
>TRBJ2-1|TRBV7-9|-|few
CASSLEAKPYNEQFF
TGTGCCAGCAGCTTAGAGGCCAAACCCTACAATGAGCAGTTCTTC
>TRBJ2-5|TRBV5-1|-|-
CASSWTLGSQETRYF
TGCGCCAGCAGCTGGACCCTGGGAAGCCAAGAGACCCGGTACTTC
>TRBJ1-2|TRBV3-1|TRBD1|-
CASSPTGGHGYTF
TGTGCCAGCAGCCCCACAGGGGGTCATGGCTACACCTTC
>TRBJ1-1|TRBV2|-|-
CARGDREHAFF
TGTGCCAGAGGAGACCGGGAGCACGCTTTCTTT
>TRBJ2-7|TRBV6-2/TRBV6-3|-|few
CASSMASYEQYF
TGTGCCAGCAGCATGGCCTCCTACGAGCAGTACTTC
>TRBJ2-7|TRBV7-2|TRBD1|few
CASSLDGTAYEQYF
TGCGCCAGCAGCTTGGATGGGACAGCCTACGAGCAGTACTTC
>TRBJ1-2|TRBV12-3/TRBV12-4|-|few
CASSPQGLRGYTF
TGTGCCAGCAGCCCACAGGGCCTCCGTGGCTACACCTTC
>TRBJ2-2|TRBV10-3|-|-
CAIGGRVSTGELFF
TGTGCCATTGGGGGCCGAGTAAGCACCGGGGAGCTGTTTTTT
>TRBJ2-5|TRBV12-3/TRBV12-4|-|-
CASSLHREETQYF
TGTGCCAGCAGTTTACACCGGGAAGAGACCCAGTACTTC
>TRBJ2-3|TRBV29-1|-|few
CSVEDLYTDTQYF
TGCAGCGTTGAAGACCTCTACACAGATACGCAGTATTTT
>TRBJ2-7|TRBV10-3|-|-
CAISESVGEAYEQYF
TGTGCCATCAGTGAGTCTGTGGGGGAGGCCTACGAGCAGTACTTC
>TRBJ2-1|TRBV20-1|-|-
CSARERHGVYNEQFF
TGCAGTGCTAGGGAGCGGCACGGGGTCTACAATGAGCAGTTCTTC
>TRBJ2-7|TRBV5-1|TRBD1|-
CASSSRSGTGPYEQYF
TGCGCCAGCAGTTCCCGATCGGGGACAGGCCCTTACGAGCAGTACTTC
>TRBJ2-4|TRBV7-9|TRBD1|-
CASSPPGQGAFGKNIQYF
TGTGCCAGCAGCCCGCCGGGACAGGGGGCTTTTGGCAAAAACATTCAGTACTTC
>TRBJ1-4|TRBV4-1|-|few
CASSQGVRGTTNEKLFF
TGCGCCAGCAGCCAAGGCGTTAGGGGAACAACTAATGAAAAACTGTTTTTT
>TRBJ2-5|TRBV10-2|-|few
CASVDGVYQETQYF
TGCGCCAGCGTCGACGGGGTCTACCAAGAGACCCAGTACTTC
>TRBJ2-7|TRBV6-6|-|few
CASRDAWGGYEQYF
TGTGCCAGCAGGGACGCTTGGGGTGGCTACGAGCAGTACTTC
>TRBJ2-1|TRBV11-2|TRBD2|-
CASSLRPPASRLAGGSSYNEQFF
TGTGCCAGCAGCCTCAGGCCACCCGCTTCGAGACTAGCGGGAGGGAGCTCCTACAATGAGCAGTTCTTC
>TRBJ1-6|TRBV6-6|-|-
CATGPSDNSPLHF
TGTGCCACCGGGCCGTCTGATAATTCACCCCTCCACTTT
>TRBJ2-7|TRBV4-1|-|many
CASSQTLVPGYAYEQYF
TGCGCCAGCAGCCAAACCCTAGTCCCAGGATACGCCTACGAGCAGTACTTC
>TRBJ2-5|TRBV20-1|TRBD1|-
CSATTGGREETQYF
TGCAGTGCTACAACAGGGGGAAGGGAGGAGACCCAGTACTTC
>TRBJ2-1|TRBV4-1|-|-
CASSQDLSADNEQFF
TGCGCCAGCAGCCAAGACCTTTCGGCGGACAATGAGCAGTTCTTC
>TRBJ2-1|TRBV10-2|-|once
CASSDPHQGTILRFNEQFF
TGCGCCAGCAGTGACCCCCACCAGGGGACGATTTTGCGGTTCAATGAGCAGTTCTTC
>TRBJ2-3|TRBV20-1|TRBD1|-
CSARGTGGTDTQYF
TGCAGTGCTAGAGGGACAGGGGGCACAGATACGCAGTATTTT
>TRBJ2-1|TRBV7-2|-|-
CASSLTSSSSYEQFF
TGTGCCAGCAGCTTAACTAGTTCCTCCTCCTACGAGCAGTTCTTC
>TRBJ2-3|TRBV30|-|-
CAWSRGQADAQYF
TGTGCCTGGAGTAGGGGTCAGGCAGATGCGCAGTATTTT
>TRBJ2-7|TRBV6-2/TRBV6-3|TRBD2|few
CASSIGLAGLLDEQYF
TGTGCCAGCAGCATCGGACTAGCGGGACTACTCGACGAGCAGTACTTC
>TRBJ2-7|TRBV20-1|TRBD2|-
CSASRDYFNEQYF
TGCAGTGCTTCTCGGGACTACTTCAATGAGCAGTACTTC
>TRBJ2-7|TRBV6-1|-|-
CASTNGESGPGEQYF
TGTGCCAGCACCAATGGGGAGTCGGGACCTGGCGAGCAGTACTTC
>TRBJ2-1|TRBV28|TRBD1|-
CASSLAGTGAYNEQFF
TGTGCCAGCAGTTTAGCGGGGACAGGAGCCTACAATGAGCAGTTCTTC